This T cell receptor beta chain was sequenced for a study of T cell responses to AZD1222 COVID-19 vaccine. Findings of the study overall: Sampling captured repertoires only after the peak T cell response. Reportedly, nearly half of unique spike TCRs recognized epitopes outside B.1.351/B.1.1.7 mutations.

Assay: immunoSEQ multiplex PCR; the TCRdb copy retains only in-frame clones and omits some. The repertoire includes more than 95,000 clones, almost 90% of them detected once, and over 8.5% sits in the top ten. As to this clone: Its antigen is not known.

The V gene's germline CDR1 is SGHNT and CDR2 YYREEE (reference sequence). This CDR3 comprises 15 residues. V was pared by 1 base and J by 4 bases, with 2 bases of the junction left unmatched. V and J are TRBV5-4 and TRBJ2-2; 9 positions match TRBD1. The receptor was derived from an adult in good health. The specimen was peripheral blood, collected on day 0 of AZD1222 vaccination. The CDR3 DNA sequence: TGTGCCAGCAGCTTGAACAGGGGGCTCACCGGGGAGCTGTTTTTT. It encodes CASSLNRGLTGELFF.